One T cell receptor beta chain is described in this entry. These data come from a study of cytomegalovirus exposure and HLA in healthy donors. Trimming removed 2 bases at V and 2 bases at J, with 10 bases between. The CDR3 runs to 14 residues. Germline CDR1 is SGHRS and CDR2 is YFSETQ. The primer mix had 60 Vbeta and 13 Jbeta primers. Here immunoSEQ multiplex PCR was the method, and the copy in TCRdb shows in-frame clones only, minus some. The repertoire holds about 110,000 clones, with roughly 87% as singletons. The sequence was collected from a man younger than 45 in good health and CMV-seropositive. Sequencing input: PBMCs. V and J are TRBV5-1 and TRBJ1-1; D not resolved. Written as DNA, the CDR3 is TGCGCCAGCAGCTTCATGCGGGGAAACACTGAAGCTTTCTTT. It specifies CASSFMRGNTEAFF.